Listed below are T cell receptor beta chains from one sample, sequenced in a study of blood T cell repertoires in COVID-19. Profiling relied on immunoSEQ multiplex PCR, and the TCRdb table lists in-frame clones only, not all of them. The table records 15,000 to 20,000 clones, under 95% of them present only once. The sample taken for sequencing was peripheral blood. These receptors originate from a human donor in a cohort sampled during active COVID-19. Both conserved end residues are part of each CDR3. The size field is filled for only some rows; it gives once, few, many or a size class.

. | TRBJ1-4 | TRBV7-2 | CASSLDPGTFSEKLFF
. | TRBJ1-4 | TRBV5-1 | CASSRRTGEGEKLFF
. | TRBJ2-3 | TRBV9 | CASSASGRDSSTDTQYF
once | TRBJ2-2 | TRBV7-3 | CASSLGTGGRRDNTGELFF
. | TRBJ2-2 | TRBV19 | CASSIMGTSNTGELFF
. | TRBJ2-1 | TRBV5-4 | CASSLYGGRAVEQFF
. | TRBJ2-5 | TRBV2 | CASSGQNKRETQYF
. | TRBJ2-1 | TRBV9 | CASSGQGVNEQFF
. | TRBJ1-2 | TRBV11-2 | CASSSEGNGYTF
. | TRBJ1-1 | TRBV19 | CASTPSSQGLEAFF
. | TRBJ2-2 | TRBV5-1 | CASSPGPGQSTGELFF
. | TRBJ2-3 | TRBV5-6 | CASSFPGILAGDKIDTQYF
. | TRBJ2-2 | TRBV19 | CASSTPGVKSTGELFF
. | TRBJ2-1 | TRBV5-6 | CASSLDQRGANEQFF
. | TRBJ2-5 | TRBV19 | CASREFVAGKETQYF
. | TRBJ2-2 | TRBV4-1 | CASSIWPSANTGELFF
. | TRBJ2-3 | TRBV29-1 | CSGVATSTDTQYF
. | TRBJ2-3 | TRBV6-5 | CASRMTGVSTDTQYF
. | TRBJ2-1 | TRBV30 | CAWRRFVGDEQFF
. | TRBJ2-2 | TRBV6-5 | CASTFGTLNTGELFF
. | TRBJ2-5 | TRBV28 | CASSGLPQETQYF
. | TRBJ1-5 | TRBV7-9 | CASSLPGGSNQPQHF
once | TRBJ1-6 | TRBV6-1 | CASSETSQGVVQDRNSPLHF
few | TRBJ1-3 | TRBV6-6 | CASRGTGSGNTIYF
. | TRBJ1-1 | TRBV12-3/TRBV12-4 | CASSSTGVTEAFF
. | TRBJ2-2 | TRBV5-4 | CASSLQQANTGELFF
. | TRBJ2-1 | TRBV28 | CASSSPTSGPHNEQFF
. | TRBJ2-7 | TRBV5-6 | CASSFQGHEQYF
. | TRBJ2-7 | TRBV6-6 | CASSYLPGVYEQYF
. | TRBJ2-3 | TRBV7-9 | CASSLVGRGDTQYF
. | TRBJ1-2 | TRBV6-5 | CASSTGTGFGYTF
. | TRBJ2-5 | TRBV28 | CASSLNSGTQETQYF
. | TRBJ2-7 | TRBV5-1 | CASSLVRQAREQYF
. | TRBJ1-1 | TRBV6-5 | CASSFHGPNTEAFF
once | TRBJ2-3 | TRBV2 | CASRVQGAFGTDTQYF
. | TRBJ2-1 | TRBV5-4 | CASRGAGGRFDEQFF
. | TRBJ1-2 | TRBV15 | CATSGLADSDYGYTF
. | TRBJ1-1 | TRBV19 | CASSMDRDGTEAFF
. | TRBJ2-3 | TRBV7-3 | CASGLAGGGDTQYF
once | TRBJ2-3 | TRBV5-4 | CASSSPFQRGSTDTQYF
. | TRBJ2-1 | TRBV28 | CASSRTSGAYNEQFF
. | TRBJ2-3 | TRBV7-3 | CASSSLPGLAGGITDTQYF
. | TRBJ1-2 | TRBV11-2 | CASSLAFTPRGYGYTF
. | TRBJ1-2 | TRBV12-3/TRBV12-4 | CASSRRAGDGYTF
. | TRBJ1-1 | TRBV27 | CASSTGFGGTEAFF
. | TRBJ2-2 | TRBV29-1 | CSGGAGLVNTGELFF
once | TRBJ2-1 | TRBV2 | CASSEQRHSYNEQFF
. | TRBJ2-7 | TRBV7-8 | CASRPRQGNDEQYF
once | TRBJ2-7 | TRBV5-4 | CASSLQGPHEQYF
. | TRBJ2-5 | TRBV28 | CASSFEAKGAQYF
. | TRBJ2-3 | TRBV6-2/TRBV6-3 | CASSYSTSGGSTDTQYF
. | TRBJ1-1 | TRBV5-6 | CASSLAQGGDTEAFF
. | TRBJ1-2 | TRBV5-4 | CASSLVQGQDYGYTF
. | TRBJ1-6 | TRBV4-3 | CASSQEATGAPPSPLHF